What follows describes a single T cell receptor beta chain. V shed 3 bases and J shed 9 bases, with 14 bases lying between them. Germline V CDR1 and CDR2: MNHEY, SMNVEV (reference sequence). The CDR3 length is 13 residues. This entry belongs to a study of blood T cell repertoires in COVID-19. This table comes from immunoSEQ multiplex PCR, and its TCRdb copy is limited to in-frame clones, with some not included. The data contain some 210,000 clones, roughly 77% of them singletons. The V and J genes are TRBV27 and TRBJ1-1; no reliable D call. This TCR was recovered from a man between 40 and 49 years old who had recovered from COVID-19. Input material: PBMCs or T cells enriched from blood (not recorded which). CDR3 DNA sequence: TGTGCCAGCAGTTTGGAGGCTATCGGGCAAGCTTTCTTT. It translates to CASSLEAIGQAFF.